A single sample is the source of the 10 T cell receptor beta chains below, sequenced in a study of blood T cell repertoires in COVID-19. The method was immunoSEQ multiplex PCR; TCRdb's version includes in-frame clones alone and lacks a portion of them. The sample shows under 450,000 clones, around 89% of them seen only once. The sample comprised peripheral blood. Receptors originate from a middle-aged woman with COVID-19, enrolled during active disease.

In this sample, this clone turned up a few times. The J gene is TRBJ2-2, the V gene TRBV15; TRBD2 matches 8 bases. The CDR3 spans 16 residues. Germline assignment: CDR1 LNHNV and CDR2 YYDKDF (reference sequence). After removal of 0 bases from V and 5 bases from J, the junction contained 5 bases not matched to a gene. This CDR3 reads CATSRDSGSMTGELFF. CDR3 nucleotides: TGTGCCACCAGCAGAGACAGCGGGAGTATGACCGGGGAGCTGTTTTTT.

The chain is built from TRBV3-1 (or the pseudogene TRBV3-2) and TRBJ1-2; D remains unclear. The germline V and J ends were trimmed by 2 bases and 7 bases, with 14 bases remaining between them. Germline loops: CDR1 LGHDT, CDR2 YNNKEL (reference sequence). The CDR3 covers 14 residues. The CDR3, as DNA: TGTGCCAGCAGCCAACCTCCTCCCTCCCGTGGCTACACCTTC. This sequence encodes CASSQPPPSRGYTF.

The chain combines TRBV6-2 or TRBV6-3 with TRBJ2-1; a possible D gene is TRBD1 (6 bases). This CDR3 has 14 residues. The germline V gene encodes CDR1 MNHEY and CDR2 SVGEGT. V dropped 2 bases and J dropped 4 bases, with 9 bases sitting between them. CDR3 region: CASSYRDIYNEQFF. The CDR3 DNA follows: TGTGCCAGCAGTTACAGGGACATTTACAATGAGCAGTTCTTC.

The V gene is TRBV19, the J gene TRBJ2-4, with 8 bases that match TRBD2. In germline, CDR1 is LNHDA, CDR2 SQIVND (reference sequence). The CDR3 spans 13 residues. V lost 10 bases, J lost 6 bases, and 8 bases stayed unmatched. DNA for the CDR3: TGTGCCACTATGAGCGGGGGCAGAAACATTCAGTACTTC. This encodes CATMSGGRNIQYF.

This chain links TRBV6-2 or TRBV6-3 with TRBJ1-5; tentatively, D is TRBD1 (5 bases). The CDR3 loop spans 15 amino acids. Germline values: CDR1 MNHEY, CDR2 SVGEGT. V lost 1 base to trimming and J lost 6 bases, with 13 bases between them. As DNA, the CDR3 is TGTGCCAGCAGTTACTGGGAGGGGAGCGCTCAGCCCCAGCATTTT. Protein sequence: CASSYWEGSAQPQHF.

V usage is TRBV6-2 or TRBV6-3 and J usage is TRBJ2-7; TRBD2 agrees at 8 bases. The germline V gene has CDR1 MNHEY and CDR2 SVGEGT. The CDR3 covers 14 residues. After removal of 6 bases from V and 0 bases from J, the junction contained 4 bases not matched to a gene. CDR3 loop: CASSLAGFSYEQYF. CDR3 nucleotides: TGTGCCAGCAGCCTAGCGGGTTTCTCCTACGAGCAGTACTTC.

This chain connects TRBV9 to TRBJ1-4; possibly TRBD1 for D (6 bases). The CDR3 is made up of 14 amino acids. V lost 0 bases, J lost 10 bases, and 13 bases lay in between. CDR1 is SGDLS and CDR2 is YYNGEE in the germline V gene. The CDR3 loop reads CASSVGSSTGKLFF. The CDR3 DNA reads as TGTGCCAGCAGCGTAGGAAGTTCGACAGGAAAACTGTTTTTT.

The genes are TRBV7-2 and TRBJ2-7; 11 bases line up with TRBD2. Germline V gives CDR1 SGHTA, CDR2 FQGNSA. This CDR3 is built from 18 residues. Germline trimming cut 0 bases from V and 2 bases from J; bases unmatched to any gene: 9. In nucleotides, the CDR3 is TGTGCCAGCAGCTTAGCTGCGGTAGCGGGAGGGGATACCTACGAGCAGTACTTC. It codes for CASSLAAVAGGDTYEQYF.

The gene calls are TRBV18 and TRBJ1-3; D is undetermined. Germline CDR1 reads KGHSH; CDR2 reads LQKENI. CDR3 size: 15 residues. Between the trimmed V and J ends, which lost 3 bases and 0 bases, there was a span of 9 bases. The CDR3, as DNA: TGTGCCAGCTCACCCCGTAGTGGCTCTGGAAACACCATATATTTT. Translation: CASSPRSGSGNTIYF.

This clone was recorded once. The J gene is TRBJ1-5, the V gene TRBV15; tentatively, D is TRBD1 (5 bases). V was cut by 2 bases and J by 2 bases, with 7 bases left in between. In germline, CDR1 is LNHNV, CDR2 YYDKDF (reference sequence). The CDR3 is made up of 14 amino acids. The CDR3 loop reads CATSRIGGNQPQHF. In DNA, the CDR3 is TGTGCCACCAGCAGAATAGGGGGCAATCAGCCCCAGCATTTT.